This TCR beta chain was captured in a study of CD8 T cells in Susac syndrome. This CDR3 is 13 amino acids long. The germline CDR1 and CDR2 sequences are SQVTM and ANQGSEA. V lost 6 bases, J lost 5 bases, and 4 bases stayed unmatched. Reverse transcription of 0.5 to 1 ug RNA was carried out with random hexamers. Each CDR3 protein is one row after TCRdb ran MiXCR on the immunoSEQ multiplex PCR reads. The sample has 200,000 or so distinct CDR3 sequences, over 90% seen once. TEMRA cells were FACS-enriched, and CD8+ and CD4+ T cells were isolated negatively. The source of this sequence is a human donor with multiple sclerosis. V and J are TRBV29-1 and TRBJ2-1; TRBD2 aligns across 10 bases. Sample: CD4+ T cells from PBMCs. For the CDR3, the DNA is TGCAGCGTCCAGCGGGGGGGCGACAATGAGCAGTTCTTC. This encodes CSVQRGGDNEQFF.